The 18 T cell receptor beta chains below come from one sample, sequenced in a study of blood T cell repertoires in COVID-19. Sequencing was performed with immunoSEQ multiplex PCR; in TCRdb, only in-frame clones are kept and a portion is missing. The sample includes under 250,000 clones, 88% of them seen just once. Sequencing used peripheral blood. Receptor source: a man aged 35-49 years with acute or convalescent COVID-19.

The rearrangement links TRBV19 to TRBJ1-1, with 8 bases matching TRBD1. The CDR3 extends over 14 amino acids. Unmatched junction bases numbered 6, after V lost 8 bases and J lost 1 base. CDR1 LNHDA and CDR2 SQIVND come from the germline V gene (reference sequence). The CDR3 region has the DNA TGTGCCAGTGCCCGGACAGGGAAGAACACTGAAGCTTTCTTT. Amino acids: CASARTGKNTEAFF.

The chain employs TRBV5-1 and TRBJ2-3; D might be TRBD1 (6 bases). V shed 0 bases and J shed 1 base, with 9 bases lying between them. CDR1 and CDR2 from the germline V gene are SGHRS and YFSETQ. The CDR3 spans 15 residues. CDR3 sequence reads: CASSLDRVGTDTQYF. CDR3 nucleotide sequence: TGCGCCAGCAGCTTGGACAGGGTCGGCACAGATACGCAGTATTTT.

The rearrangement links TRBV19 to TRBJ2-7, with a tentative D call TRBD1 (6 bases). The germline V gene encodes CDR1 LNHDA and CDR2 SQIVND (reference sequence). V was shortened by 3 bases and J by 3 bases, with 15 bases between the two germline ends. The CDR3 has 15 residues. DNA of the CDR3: TGTGCCAGTAGTATCGGGGCCGGACAGTTCTACGAGCAGTACTTC. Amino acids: CASSIGAGQFYEQYF.

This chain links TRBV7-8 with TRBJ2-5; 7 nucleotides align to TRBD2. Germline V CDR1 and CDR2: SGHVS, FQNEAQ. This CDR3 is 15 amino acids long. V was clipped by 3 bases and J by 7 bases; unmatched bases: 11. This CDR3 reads CASSLGTTPIGTQYF. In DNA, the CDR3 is TGTGCCAGCAGCTTGGGGACTACCCCCATAGGGACCCAGTACTTC.

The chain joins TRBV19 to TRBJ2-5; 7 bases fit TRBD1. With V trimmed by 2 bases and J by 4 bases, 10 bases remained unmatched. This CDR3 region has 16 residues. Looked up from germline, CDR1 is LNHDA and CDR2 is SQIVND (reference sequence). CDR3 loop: CASSIWGRGYGETQYF. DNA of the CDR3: TGTGCCAGTAGTATATGGGGCAGGGGGTATGGAGAGACCCAGTACTTC.

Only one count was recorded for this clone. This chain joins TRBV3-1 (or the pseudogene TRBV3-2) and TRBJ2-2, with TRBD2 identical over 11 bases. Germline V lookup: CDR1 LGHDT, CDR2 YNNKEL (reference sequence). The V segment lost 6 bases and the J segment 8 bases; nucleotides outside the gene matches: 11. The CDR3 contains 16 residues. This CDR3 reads CASSDSGRASMGELFF. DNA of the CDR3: TGTGCCAGCAGTGATAGCGGGAGGGCCAGTATGGGGGAGCTGTTTTTT.

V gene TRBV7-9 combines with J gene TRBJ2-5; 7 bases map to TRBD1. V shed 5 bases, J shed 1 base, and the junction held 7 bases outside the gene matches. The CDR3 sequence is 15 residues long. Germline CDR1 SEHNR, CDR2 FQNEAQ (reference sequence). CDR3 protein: CASSPGTAIQETQYF. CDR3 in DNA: TGTGCCAGCAGCCCTGGGACAGCAATCCAAGAGACCCAGTACTTC.

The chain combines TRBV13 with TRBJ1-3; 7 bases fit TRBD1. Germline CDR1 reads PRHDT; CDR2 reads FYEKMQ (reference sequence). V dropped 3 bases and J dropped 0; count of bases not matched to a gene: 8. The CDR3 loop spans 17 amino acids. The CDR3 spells CASSFHDRALSGNTIYF. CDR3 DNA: TGTGCCAGCAGCTTTCATGACAGGGCGCTCTCTGGAAACACCATATATTTT.

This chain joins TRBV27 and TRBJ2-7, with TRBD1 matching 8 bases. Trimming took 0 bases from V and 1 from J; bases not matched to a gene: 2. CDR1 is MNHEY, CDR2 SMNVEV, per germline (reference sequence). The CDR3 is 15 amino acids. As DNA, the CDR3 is TGTGCCAGCAGTTTATCGACAGGGGAATCCTACGAGCAGTACTTC. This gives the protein CASSLSTGESYEQYF.

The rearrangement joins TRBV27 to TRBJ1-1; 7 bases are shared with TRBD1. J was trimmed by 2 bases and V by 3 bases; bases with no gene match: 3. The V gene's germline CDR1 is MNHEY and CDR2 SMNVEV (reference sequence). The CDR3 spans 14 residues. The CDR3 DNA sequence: TGTGCCAGCAGTTTTACAGGGGCTAACACTGAAGCTTTCTTT. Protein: CASSFTGANTEAFF.

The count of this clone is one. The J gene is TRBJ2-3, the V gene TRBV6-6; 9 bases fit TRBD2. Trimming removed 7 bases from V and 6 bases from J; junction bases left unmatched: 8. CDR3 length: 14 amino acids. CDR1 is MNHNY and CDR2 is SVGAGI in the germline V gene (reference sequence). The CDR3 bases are TGTGCCAGCAAAGGGCGGGGGGGCCCTGATACGCAGTATTTT. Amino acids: CASKGRGGPDTQYF.

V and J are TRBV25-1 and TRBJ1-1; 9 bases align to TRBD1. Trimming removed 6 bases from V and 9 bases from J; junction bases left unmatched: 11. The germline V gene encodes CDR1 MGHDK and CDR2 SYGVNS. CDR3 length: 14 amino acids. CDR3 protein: CASRGSWTGDKAFF. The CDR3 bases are TGTGCCAGCAGGGGTAGCTGGACAGGGGATAAAGCTTTCTTT.

The CDR3 is CASSPVGAHEQYF. In DNA form, the CDR3 reads TGTGCCAGCTCACCAGTGGGGGCCCACGAGCAGTACTTC. V is TRBV18 and J is TRBJ2-7; maybe TRBD1 (6 bases). This CDR3 is 13 amino acids long. Germline CDR1 and CDR2: KGHSH and LQKENI. V was shortened by 2 bases and J by 5 bases, with 10 bases between the two germline ends.

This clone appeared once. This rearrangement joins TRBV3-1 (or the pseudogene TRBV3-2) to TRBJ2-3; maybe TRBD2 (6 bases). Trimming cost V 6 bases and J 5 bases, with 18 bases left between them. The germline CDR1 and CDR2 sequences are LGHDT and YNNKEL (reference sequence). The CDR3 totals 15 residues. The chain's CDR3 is CASRKSGAGGDTQYF. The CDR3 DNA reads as TGTGCCAGCAGAAAATCGGGAGCCGGGGGAGATACGCAGTATTTT.

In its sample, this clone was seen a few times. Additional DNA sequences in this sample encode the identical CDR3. The CDR3 protein is CASSVGTSGYNEQFF. As DNA, the CDR3 is TGTGCCAGCAGCGTAGGTACTAGCGGTTACAATGAGCAGTTCTTC. The chain employs TRBV9 and TRBJ2-1, with TRBD2 identical over 8 bases. Germline V gene sequence: CDR1 SGDLS, CDR2 YYNGEE. The V gene end was trimmed by 0 bases and the J gene end by 4 bases; junction bases not matched to a gene: 3. The CDR3 covers 15 residues. The full variable domain, completed using reference TRBV9 and TRBJ2-1, is DSGVTQTPKHLITATGQRVTLRCSPRSGDLSVYWYQQSLDQGLQFLIQYYNGEERAKGNILERFSAQQFPDLHSELNLSSLELGDSALYFCASSVGTSGYNEQFFGPGTRLTVL.

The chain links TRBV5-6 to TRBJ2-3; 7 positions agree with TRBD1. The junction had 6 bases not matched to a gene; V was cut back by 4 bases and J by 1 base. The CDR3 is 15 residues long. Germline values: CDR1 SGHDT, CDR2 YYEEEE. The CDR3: CASSEFGTGTDTQYF. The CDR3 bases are TGTGCCAGCAGCGAGTTCGGGACAGGCACAGATACGCAGTATTTT.

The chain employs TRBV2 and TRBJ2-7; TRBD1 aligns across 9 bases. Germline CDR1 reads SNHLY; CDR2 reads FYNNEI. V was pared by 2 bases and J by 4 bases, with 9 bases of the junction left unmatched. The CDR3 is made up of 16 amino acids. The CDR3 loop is CASSENRDRADYEQYF. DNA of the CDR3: TGTGCCAGCAGTGAAAATCGGGACAGGGCGGATTACGAGCAGTACTTC.

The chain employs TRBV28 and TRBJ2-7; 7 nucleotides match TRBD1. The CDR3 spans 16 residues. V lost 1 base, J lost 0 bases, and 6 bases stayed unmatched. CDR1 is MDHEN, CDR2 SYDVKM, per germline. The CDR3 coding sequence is TGTGCCAGCAGTTTATTTCCCCGACAGGGCTCCTACGAGCAGTACTTC. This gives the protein CASSLFPRQGSYEQYF.